Described below is a single TCR beta chain sequence and its context. TCRdb's table, derived via immunoSEQ multiplex PCR, lists solely in-frame clones and lacks some. The sample holds roughly 390,000 clones, about 85% seen once. This sample was taken from a study of blood T cell repertoires in COVID-19. CDR3 length equals 13 residues. Trimming cost V 7 bases and J 5 bases; bases outside gene matches: 10. Germline-derived CDR1 and CDR2 are SQVTM and ANQGSEA. Sequencing input: peripheral blood. The J gene is TRBJ2-7, the V gene TRBV29-1; 8 bases agree with TRBD2. This receptor was taken from a young woman with acute or convalescent COVID-19. CDR3 sequence: CSGLREGDDEQYF. The CDR3 region has the DNA TGCAGCGGCCTTCGGGAGGGAGACGACGAGCAGTACTTC.